Below are 15 T cell receptor beta chains sequenced from a single sample in a study of blood T cell repertoires in COVID-19. Profiling relied on immunoSEQ multiplex PCR, and the TCRdb table lists in-frame clones only, not all of them. The sample carries tens of thousands of clones, about 90% recorded once. Source material: peripheral blood. Source of these receptors: a man in his sixties or seventies with active COVID-19.

The chain recombines TRBV20-1 with TRBJ1-2; D is unclear. Trimming cost V 3 bases and J 4 bases, with 6 bases left between them. CDR3 length equals 11 residues. Germline V gives CDR1 DFQATT, CDR2 SNEGSKA (reference sequence). CDR3 sequence (DNA): TGCAGTGCTAGGACAAGCTATGGCTACACCTTC. Protein sequence: CSARTSYGYTF.

This clone appeared once. This sequence joins TRBV5-4 and TRBJ2-7, with D perhaps matching TRBD2 (5 bases). V shed 5 bases and J shed 2 bases, with 17 bases lying between them. The germline gives CDR1 SGHNT, CDR2 YYREEE (reference sequence). The CDR3 loop spans 15 amino acids. The CDR3 spells CASSSGTSAAYEQYF. CDR3 DNA: TGTGCCAGCAGTTCCGGCACTAGTGCTGCCTACGAGCAGTACTTC.

The chain is built from TRBV5-4 and TRBJ2-2; 12 nucleotides line up with TRBD2. The CDR3 totals 16 residues. The germline V gene encodes CDR1 SGHNT and CDR2 YYREEE (reference sequence). V trimming: 9 bases; J trimming: 4 bases; junction bases outside the gene matches: 10. The CDR3 bases are TGTGCCATTCAACTAGCGGGGGGCCGGGGCACCGGGGAGCTGTTTTTT. This gives the protein CAIQLAGGRGTGELFF.

V and J are TRBV30 and TRBJ1-1; no firm D call. CDR1 and CDR2 (germline): GTSNPN, SVGIG (reference sequence). Trimming removed 0 bases at V and 10 bases at J, with 12 bases between. The length of the CDR3 is 12 residues. CDR3 nucleotides: TGTGCCTGGAGTGTTGGGGAGACCTCAGCTTTCTTT. This encodes CAWSVGETSAFF.

The chain couples TRBV30 to TRBJ2-1; TRBD2 agrees at 9 bases. Germline V CDR1 and CDR2: GTSNPN, SVGIG (reference sequence). The V segment lost 0 bases and the J segment 7 bases; nucleotides outside the gene matches: 10. This CDR3 is 16 amino acids long. This CDR3 reads CAWSVNSGGPFNEQFF. The CDR3 coding sequence is TGTGCCTGGAGTGTCAACAGCGGGGGGCCCTTTAATGAGCAGTTCTTC. Complete variable domain (other parts from reference TRBV30 and TRBJ2-1): SQTIHQWPATLVQPVGSPLSLECTVEGTSNPNLYWYRQAAGRGLQLLFYSVGIGQISSEVPQNLSASRPQDRQFILSSKKLLLSDSGFYLCAWSVNSGGPFNEQFFGPGTRLTVL.

The chain joins TRBV18 to TRBJ2-2; TRBD1 might be the D (5 bases). Trimming took off 5 bases at V and 6 bases at J, with 10 bases between the two ends. The CDR3 totals 13 residues. Germline CDR1 KGHSH, CDR2 LQKENI. The CDR3 spells CASSTSGPGELFF. Written as DNA, the CDR3 is TGTGCCAGCTCAACGTCAGGGCCCGGGGAGCTGTTTTTT. Full variable domain (rest looked up from reference TRBV18 and TRBJ2-2): NAGVMQNPRHLVRRRGQEARLRCSPMKGHSHVYWYRQLPEEGLKFMVYLQKENIIDESGMPKERFSAEFPKEGPSILRIQQVVRGDSAAYFCASSTSGPGELFFGEGSRLTVL.

This sequence joins TRBV7-9 and TRBJ1-3; D gene ambiguous. Trimming pared 4 bases from V and 0 bases from J, leaving 7 bases between. CDR1 SEHNR and CDR2 FQNEAQ come from the germline V gene (reference sequence). The CDR3 contains 14 residues. CDR3 nucleotides: TGTGCCAGCAGCTCGGGAGTCTCTGGAAACACCATATATTTT. This translates into CASSSGVSGNTIYF.

The chain employs TRBV10-3 and TRBJ2-2, with 13 bases that match TRBD2. Germline V CDR1 and CDR2: ENHRY, SYGVKD. The CDR3 spans 18 residues. The J segment lost 1 base and the V segment lost 5 bases, leaving 7 bases of the junction unmatched. CDR3 in DNA: TGTGCCATCAGTCCGGGACTAGCGGGGACATTGAACACCGGGGAGCTGTTTTTT. Protein sequence: CAISPGLAGTLNTGELFF.

The chain combines TRBV18 with TRBJ1-5, with 9 bases fitting TRBD1. CDR3 size: 17 residues. The V gene's germline CDR1 is KGHSH and CDR2 LQKENI. V shed 4 bases and J 4 bases; nucleotides not matched to a gene: 11. The CDR3 loop is CASSQTGTGLGNQPQHF. CDR3 DNA: TGTGCCAGCTCACAGACCGGGACAGGGCTGGGAAATCAGCCCCAGCATTTT.

The chain is built from TRBV21-1 and TRBJ2-3; the table's D gene call, TRBD2, was not cross checked with the DNA. TRBV21-1 represents a pseudogene. The CDR3 totals 14 residues. CDR3 loop: CASSLRGGRDTQYF. The CDR3 nucleotides are TGTGCCAGCAGCCTGCGGGGGGGGCGCGATACGCAGTATTTT.

The V call is TRBV19, the J call TRBJ1-2; 8 bases align to TRBD1. The length of the CDR3 is 15 residues. Germline V lookup: CDR1 LNHDA, CDR2 SQIVND (reference sequence). The J segment lost 4 bases and the V segment lost 3 bases, leaving 7 bases of the junction unmatched. The CDR3 is CASSIDGQGGYGYTF. The CDR3 nucleotides read TGTGCCAGTAGTATCGACGGACAGGGAGGCTATGGCTACACCTTC.

The chain uses TRBV10-3 and TRBJ2-2, with D perhaps matching TRBD1 (6 bases). The CDR3 runs to 15 residues. The V end lost 6 bases, the J end lost 1 base, and 12 bases lay between the germline ends. Germline V gives CDR1 ENHRY, CDR2 SYGVKD. CDR3 nucleotide sequence: TGTGCCATCAGCCCCCCGACAGGGAACACCGGGGAGCTGTTTTTT. This translates into CAISPPTGNTGELFF.

The chain has TRBV12-5 and TRBJ1-5, with D maybe TRBD1 (6 bases). The length of the CDR3 is 14 residues. V shed 2 bases and J shed 4 bases, with 9 bases lying between them. CDR1 and CDR2 (germline): LGHNT, FRNRAP. CDR3 in amino acids: CASGLNQGNQPQHF. The CDR3 DNA follows: TGTGCTAGTGGTTTGAACCAGGGGAATCAGCCCCAGCATTTT.

This rearrangement joins TRBV6-5 to TRBJ2-5; 7 positions agree with TRBD1. Germline V gene data show CDR1 as MNHEY and CDR2 as SVGAGI. V lost 6 bases to trimming and J lost 4 bases; unmatched junction nucleotides: 5. The CDR3 runs 13 residues. Here the CDR3 reads CASSRQGTETQYF. The CDR3 DNA sequence: TGTGCCAGCAGCCGACAGGGTACAGAGACCCAGTACTTC.

The V and J genes are TRBV5-1 and TRBJ1-4; D is possibly TRBD1 (6 bases). Germline loops: CDR1 SGHRS, CDR2 YFSETQ. The CDR3 runs to 13 residues. Trimming shortened V by 4 bases and J by 7 bases, and 11 bases separated the two germline ends. The CDR3 spells CASSEGQIEKLFF. CDR3 DNA sequence: TGCGCCAGCAGCGAAGGACAGATTGAAAAACTGTTTTTT.